Below, 32 T cell receptor beta chains from the same sample are listed, as sequenced in a study of shared T cell receptors in the human thymus. Some clones are missing from TCRdb's copy, which holds only in-frame ones; the method was immunoSEQ multiplex PCR. The repertoire holds 500,000 to 750,000 clones, with 85% to 90% as singletons. This sample was also put to use in a study of human thymus T cells.

Sequenced material: thymocytes. Receptors originate from a boy in the first two years of life with a congenital heart defect.

The J gene is TRBJ2-1, the V gene TRBV4-3; 7 nucleotides align to TRBD1. J lost 1 base, V lost 3 bases, and 3 bases had no gene match. CDR1 is LGHNA, CDR2 YSLEER, per germline. This CDR3 region has 15 residues. CDR3 sequence reads: CASSHTGESYNEQFF. CDR3 nucleotide sequence: TGCGCCAGCAGCCATACAGGGGAGTCCTACAATGAGCAGTTCTTC.

The rearrangement uses TRBV6-4 and TRBJ2-7; no firm D call. V was clipped by 8 bases and J by 2 bases, with 7 bases between them. Germline V gene data show CDR1 as MRHNA and CDR2 as SNTAGT. The CDR3 has 11 amino acids. The CDR3 DNA reads TGTGCCAGCTATACAGCCTACGAGCAGTACTTC. Encoded protein: CASYTAYEQYF.

The chain combines TRBV20-1 with TRBJ2-5, with D maybe TRBD1 (6 bases). The J call may not be correct, given that the DNA end is closer to TRBJ2-7. The CDR3 has 11 amino acids. Germline-derived CDR1 and CDR2 are DFQATT and SNEGSKA (reference sequence). In DNA, the CDR3 is TGCAGTGCTAGGACAGGAGTCGAGCAGTACTTC. Translated: CSARTGVEQYF.

V and J are TRBV7-8 and TRBJ2-4, with D possibly being TRBD1 (5 bases). This CDR3 region has 16 residues. Germline CDR1 SGHVS, CDR2 FQNEAQ. The V gene lost 5 bases and the J gene lost 8 bases, with 22 bases spanning the gap. The CDR3 spells CASSPNQGRSPDIQYF. Here the CDR3 DNA reads TGTGCCAGCAGCCCAAATCAGGGTAGATCCCCGGACATTCAGTACTTC. Using reference TRBV7-8 and TRBJ2-4 for the parts outside the CDR3, the full variable domain is GAGVSQSPRYKVAKRGQDVALRCDPISGHVSLFWYQQALGQGPEFLTYFQNEAQLDKSGLPSDRFFAERPEGSVSTLKIQRTQQEDSAVYLCASSPNQGRSPDIQYFGAGTRLSVL.

V and J are TRBV5-1 and TRBJ1-1; 7 bases are a match to TRBD1. Looked up from germline, CDR1 is SGHRS and CDR2 is YFSETQ. The CDR3 runs 19 residues. J was trimmed by 0 bases and V by 3 bases; bases with no gene match: 17. CDR3 amino acids: CASSCPTGKGAHMNTEAFF. CDR3 nucleotide sequence: TGCGCCAGCAGCTGCCCGACAGGGAAAGGGGCCCACATGAACACTGAAGCTTTCTTT.

The chain employs TRBV7-9 and TRBJ2-1; no definite D call. The ends were cut back, 6 bases at V and 0 bases at J, with 6 bases in the middle. Per the germline V gene, CDR1 is SEHNR and CDR2 is FQNEAQ (reference sequence). The CDR3 sequence is 13 residues long. The CDR3 here is CASSSSSYNEQFF. CDR3 nucleotide sequence: TGTGCCAGCAGTTCCAGCTCCTACAATGAGCAGTTCTTC.

The CDR3 loop reads CASSLKDRGGVNTEAFF. The CDR3 region has the DNA TGCGCCAGCAGCCTCAAAGACAGGGGAGGCGTGAACACTGAAGCTTTCTTT. J is TRBJ1-1 and V is TRBV5-1, with TRBD1 matching over 8 bases. Germline lookup yields CDR1 SGHRS and CDR2 YFSETQ. V gave up 4 bases and J gave up 0 bases; unmatched junction bases: 11. The CDR3 sequence is 17 residues long.

This CDR3 reads CATLLGGENQPQHF. CDR3 nucleotides: TGCGCCACCCTCCTAGGGGGGGAAAATCAGCCCCAGCATTTT. The rearrangement links TRBV5-1 to TRBJ1-5, with D possibly being TRBD1 (6 bases). Trimming cost V 9 bases and J 4 bases, with 17 bases left between them. The CDR3 has 14 residues. Germline CDR1 SGHRS, CDR2 YFSETQ.

This rearrangement joins TRBV5-4 to TRBJ2-3, with D hard to call. The CDR3 length is 15 residues. The germline gives CDR1 SGHNT, CDR2 YYREEE (reference sequence). V lost 2 bases, J lost 0 bases, and 10 bases lay in between. The CDR3 nucleotides read TGTGCCAGCAGCTTTAGAAAATCTAGCACAGATACGCAGTATTTT. Protein product: CASSFRKSSTDTQYF.

The chain combines TRBV16 with TRBJ1-2, with D perhaps TRBD1 (6 bases). The CDR3 totals 13 residues. CDR1 is KGHSY, CDR2 FQNENV, per germline. Trimming shortened V by 0 bases and J by 8 bases, and 10 bases separated the two germline ends. The CDR3 coding sequence is TGTGCCAGCAGCCAATCGACCGACAGGGGCTACACCTTC. Protein: CASSQSTDRGYTF. Full variable domain (remainder filled in from reference TRBV16 and TRBJ1-2): GEEVAQTPKHLVRGEGQKAKLYCAPIKGHSYVFWYQQVLKNEFKFLISFQNENVFDETGMPKERFSAKCLPNSPCSLEIQATKLEDSAVYFCASSQSTDRGYTFGSGTRLTVV.

V usage is TRBV5-1 and J usage is TRBJ2-1, with 11 bases identical to TRBD2. Germline V gene sequence: CDR1 SGHRS, CDR2 YFSETQ. Losses at the gene ends were 5 bases for V and 7 bases for J; bases not matched to a gene: 11. This CDR3 region has 16 residues. CDR3 loop: CASSHTTSGRENEQFF. CDR3 nucleotides: TGCGCCAGCAGTCATACCACTAGCGGGAGAGAAAATGAGCAGTTCTTC.

CDR3 protein: CASSLSREHYEQYF. The CDR3 DNA reads TGTGCCAGCAGCTTGTCCCGGGAGCACTACGAGCAGTACTTC. J is TRBJ2-7 and V is TRBV11-3; maybe TRBD2 (6 bases). The CDR3 extends over 14 amino acids. V lost 3 bases, J lost 3 bases, and 12 bases lay in between. Germline loops: CDR1 SGHNT, CDR2 YENEEA.

V gene TRBV28 combines with J gene TRBJ1-2; no clear D gene. The germline V gene encodes CDR1 MDHEN and CDR2 SYDVKM. This CDR3 is built from 12 residues. V was clipped by 3 bases and J by 4 bases, with 6 bases between them. CDR3 loop: CASSFLSYGYTF. The DNA of the CDR3 is TGTGCCAGCAGTTTCCTGAGCTATGGCTACACCTTC.

This clone was recorded only once. The rearrangement joins TRBV19 to TRBJ1-5; D might be TRBD1 (6 bases). This CDR3 has 16 residues. Per the germline V gene, CDR1 is LNHDA and CDR2 is SQIVND (reference sequence). The ends were cut back, 3 bases at V and 0 bases at J, with 12 bases in the middle. The DNA of the CDR3 is TGTGCCAGTAGTATTAAGGACAGAAATAGCAATCAGCCCCAGCATTTT. Amino acid sequence: CASSIKDRNSNQPQHF. Full variable domain (rest looked up from reference TRBV19 and TRBJ1-5): DGGITQSPKYLFRKEGQNVTLSCEQNLNHDAMYWYRQDPGQGLRLIYYSQIVNDFQKGDIAEGYSVSREKKESFPLTVTSAQKNPTAFYLCASSIKDRNSNQPQHFGDGTRLSIL.

The chain couples TRBV7-9 to TRBJ1-5; perhaps TRBD1 as D (5 bases). This CDR3 contains 15 residues. V dropped 1 base and J dropped 6 bases, with 13 bases sitting between them. CDR1 is SEHNR and CDR2 is FQNEAQ in the germline V gene (reference sequence). The CDR3 protein is CASSLDAGGGQPQHF. The CDR3 DNA reads TGTGCCAGCAGCTTAGACGCCGGCGGGGGTCAGCCCCAGCATTTT.

J is TRBJ2-7 and V is TRBV4-1; possibly TRBD1 for D (8 bases). Per the germline V gene, CDR1 is MGHRA and CDR2 is YSYEKL. V gave up 0 bases and J gave up 3 bases, with 30 bases separating them. The CDR3 extends over 21 amino acids. CDR3 sequence reads: CASSQESIGGRGPAGVYEQYF. The DNA of the CDR3 is TGCGCCAGCAGCCAAGAGTCGATTGGCGGCAGGGGGCCGGCGGGAGTCTACGAGCAGTACTTC.

The gene calls are TRBV5-1 and TRBJ2-5; D perhaps matches TRBD2 (6 bases). The CDR3 consists of 12 residues. V was cut by 4 bases and J by 5 bases, with 9 bases left in between. CDR1 is SGHRS, CDR2 YFSETQ, per germline. As DNA, the CDR3 is TGCGCCAGCAGCGATCGGGGGGAGACCCAGTACTTC. It is translated as CASSDRGETQYF.

The rearrangement uses TRBV25-1 and TRBJ2-7; D uncertain. CDR3 length equals 11 residues. CDR1 and CDR2 (germline): MGHDK, SYGVNS. The CDR3 DNA reads as TGTGCGGCCAGTCGCTCCTACGAGCAGTACTTC. Amino acid sequence: CAASRSYEQYF.

This clone was recorded once. This chain connects TRBV6-5 to TRBJ2-7, with TRBD1 matching over 7 bases. V gave up 2 bases and J gave up 5 bases; unmatched junction bases: 3. The CDR3 is made up of 13 amino acids. CDR1 and CDR2 (germline): MNHEY, SVGAGI. The CDR3 sequence is CASSYPDRNEQYF. CDR3 DNA sequence: TGTGCCAGCAGTTACCCGGACAGGAACGAGCAGTACTTC.

This chain connects TRBV10-3 to TRBJ2-3; D may be TRBD2 (6 bases). Germline assignment: CDR1 ENHRY and CDR2 SYGVKD. CDR3 length: 14 residues. V was cut by 5 bases and J by 2 bases, with 11 bases left in between. The CDR3 bases are TGTGCCATCAGTTCGGGGGAACCCACAGATACGCAGTATTTT. Protein product: CAISSGEPTDTQYF.

The V call is TRBV11-2, the J call TRBJ2-7; no reliable D call. This CDR3 is 14 amino acids long. V was clipped by 5 bases and J by 2 bases, with 13 bases between them. Germline CDR1 SGHAT, CDR2 FQNNGV. The CDR3 region is CASSTTRFAYEQYF. The DNA of the CDR3 is TGTGCCAGCAGCACCACCAGATTCGCCTACGAGCAGTACTTC.

This clone was observed a single time. The chain employs TRBV4-2 and TRBJ1-2; D unclear. Trimming stripped 2 bases from V and 2 bases from J, with 21 bases between. CDR3 length equals 18 residues. CDR1 and CDR2 (germline): LGHNA, YNFKEQ. The CDR3 spells CASSQCPPRDTTNYGYTF. The CDR3 nucleotides read TGTGCCAGCAGCCAATGCCCCCCCCGAGACACCACCAACTATGGCTACACCTTC.

The V gene is TRBV4-3, the J gene TRBJ2-1; 7 bases fit TRBD2. The CDR3 length is 16 residues. V trimming: 0 bases; J trimming: 2 bases; junction bases outside the gene matches: 4. Per the germline V gene, CDR1 is LGHNA and CDR2 is YSLEER. CDR3 sequence reads: CASSQDQSGTYNEQFF. The CDR3 DNA reads as TGCGCCAGCAGCCAAGATCAAAGCGGGACCTACAATGAGCAGTTCTTC.

The chain couples TRBV7-9 to TRBJ2-7; TRBD1 matches at 9 bases. V gave up 8 bases and J gave up 5 bases; unmatched junction bases: 10. Germline values: CDR1 SEHNR, CDR2 FQNEAQ (reference sequence). This CDR3 is 14 amino acids long. The CDR3 sequence: CASSWGTGLDEQYF. CDR3 nucleotide sequence: TGTGCCAGCTCTTGGGGGACAGGGTTGGACGAGCAGTACTTC. The variable domain in full, with the rest retrieved from reference TRBV7-9 and TRBJ2-7, is DTGVSQNPRHKITKRGQNVTFRCDPISEHNRLYWYRQTLGQGPEFLTYFQNEAQLEKSRLLSDRFSAERPKGSFSTLEIQRTEQGDSAMYLCASSWGTGLDEQYFGPGTRLTVT.

The chain employs TRBV2 and TRBJ2-5, with D tentatively TRBD2 (5 bases). The CDR3 sequence is 14 residues long. Trimming took off 3 bases at V and 4 bases at J, with 12 bases between the two ends. Germline-derived CDR1 and CDR2 are SNHLY and FYNNEI. For the CDR3, the DNA is TGTGCCAGCAGTGATTTGAGGCTAGCAGAGACCCAGTACTTC. It translates to CASSDLRLAETQYF.

V usage is TRBV5-6 and J usage is TRBJ2-1; 8 positions match TRBD1. V lost 2 bases to trimming and J lost 2 bases; unmatched junction nucleotides: 12. The CDR3 has 18 amino acids. Germline CDR1 is SGHDT and CDR2 is YYEEEE. In DNA form, the CDR3 reads TGTGCCAGCAGCTTTTACTCGACAGGGGAGTTAACCTACAATGAGCAGTTCTTC. Its translation is CASSFYSTGELTYNEQFF. The entire variable domain, with the rest obtained from reference TRBV5-6 and TRBJ2-1, is as follows: DAGVTQSPTHLIKTRGQQVTLRCSPKSGHDTVSWYQQALGQGPQFIFQYYEEEERQRGNFPDRFSGHQFPNYSSELNVNALLLGDSALYLCASSFYSTGELTYNEQFFGPGTRLTVL.

The rearrangement joins TRBV11-2 to TRBJ2-4; no definite D call. Germline V gene lookup returns CDR1 SGHAT and CDR2 FQNNGV. V was shortened by 6 bases and J by 5 bases, with 8 bases between the two germline ends. This CDR3 contains 12 residues. This CDR3 reads CASRGRENIQYF. Here the CDR3 DNA reads TGTGCCAGCAGGGGCCGCGAAAACATTCAGTACTTC.

The chain combines TRBV29-1 with TRBJ2-1; 13 nucleotides line up with TRBD2. The germline gives CDR1 SQVTM, CDR2 ANQGSEA. J gave up 5 bases and V 6 bases, and 4 bases lay outside the gene matches. This CDR3 region has 14 residues. In DNA form, the CDR3 reads TGCAGCGTCGGACTAGCGGGAGTTGACAATGAGCAGTTCTTC. Its translation: CSVGLAGVDNEQFF.

The CDR3 region is CAWSVLLNDNEQFF. DNA for the CDR3: TGTGCCTGGAGTGTACTCCTGAACGACAATGAGCAGTTCTTC. The chain is built from TRBV30 and TRBJ2-1; D is unclear. V was clipped by 0 bases and J by 5 bases, with 11 bases between them. CDR1 is GTSNPN and CDR2 is SVGIG in the germline V gene (reference sequence). The CDR3 is 14 amino acids.

A note on this clone: One end of the junction is discordant with germline, which a read error may explain. This chain joins TRBV30 and TRBJ1-2; 9 bases align to TRBD1. This CDR3 region has 13 residues. CDR1 GTSNPN and CDR2 SVGIG come from the germline V gene (reference sequence). This CDR3 is CARSLQGAAGYTF. CDR3 bases: TGTGCCCGGAGTCTACAGGGGGCGGCTGGCTACACCTTC.

Turning to this clone: The same CDR3 arises from other DNA sequences in this sample as well. This rearrangement joins TRBV6-1 to TRBJ1-1; D is ambiguous. Trimming shortened V by 3 bases and J by 1 base, and 6 bases separated the two germline ends. Germline loops: CDR1 MNHNS, CDR2 SASEGT. The CDR3 is made up of 13 amino acids. The CDR3 sequence is CASSDRGNTEAFF. The CDR3 DNA reads as TGTGCCAGCAGTGACAGAGGGAACACTGAAGCTTTCTTT.

The rearrangement uses TRBV25-1 and TRBJ2-7, with TRBD2 matching over 7 bases. This CDR3 contains 13 residues. Trimming cost V 6 bases and J 2 bases; bases outside gene matches: 4. Germline CDR1 is MGHDK and CDR2 is SYGVNS. Here the CDR3 DNA reads TGTGCCAGCAGCCTCGGGGGGACCTACGAGCAGTACTTC. Translating gives CASSLGGTYEQYF.